The T cell receptor (beta chain) described here comes from a study of blood T cells in healthy people across ages. A J-beta primer mix and a sample-barcoded 5' primer were used in a second PCR of about 7 to 12 cycles. TCRdb called the 5' RACE reads again in MiXCR, with one record for every CDR3 protein. Here the sample spans over 600,000 distinct CDR3 sequences, more than 50% being singletons. CDR3 length equals 16 residues. Germline CDR1 is MNHEY and CDR2 is SMNVEV (reference sequence). The receptor was isolated from a man aged 40-50 years in good health. The J gene is TRBJ2-7, the V gene TRBV27; 7 bases align to TRBD1. Matching the DNA end better, TRBJ2-4 makes the J call doubtful. Input material: blood. This CDR3 is CASSSHFRDSLNIQYF. In DNA form, the CDR3 reads TGTGCCAGCAGTTCTCATTTCCGGGACAGCTTAAACATTCAGTACTTC.